One sample yielded the 4 T cell receptor beta chains listed below, sequenced in a study of shared clonotypes between healthy human individuals. Naive-designated CD8 cells lacked CD45RO, were positively enriched for CCR7, and omitted terminally differentiated effector memory CD45RA+ cells. The protocol was immunoSEQ multiplex PCR, while the TCRdb copy is restricted to in-frame clones and leaves out a portion. The profile covers roughly 2.1 million clones, with 90% to 95% appearing a single time and roughly 1.7% taken by the ten largest. Material for sequencing was naive CD8+ T cells from PBMCs. These receptors were obtained from a man aged 18 to 30 in good health. Some clones in this sample may be carry-over from other donors' samples.

A remark on this clone: This specimen includes other DNA sequences encoding the same CDR3. The rearrangement joins TRBV15 to TRBJ2-1; D call uncertain. CDR1 is LNHNV, CDR2 YYDKDF, per germline (reference sequence). CDR3 length: 14 residues. V lost 3 bases to trimming and J lost 0 bases, with 6 bases between them. For the CDR3, the DNA is TGTGCCACCAGCAGTGACCTCTCCTACAATGAGCAGTTCTTC. The encoded protein is CATSSDLSYNEQFF. Drawing the rest from reference TRBV15 and TRBJ2-1, the complete variable domain is DAMVIQNPRYQVTQFGKPVTLSCSQTLNHNVMYWYQQKSSQAPKLLFHYYDKDFNNEADTPDNFQSRRPNTSFCFLDIRSPGLGDTAMYLCATSSDLSYNEQFFGPGTRLTVL.

The rearrangement joins TRBV5-5 to TRBJ1-1, with D possibly being TRBD1 (5 bases). The CDR3 contains 15 residues. Deletions cut 5 bases from V and 6 bases from J, with 20 bases between. The germline CDR1 and CDR2 sequences are SGHKS and YYEKEE (reference sequence). CDR3 bases: TGTGCCAGCAGTACGTCCGGGGCCGGTGTCTCTGAAGCTTTCTTT. Protein: CASSTSGAGVSEAFF.

The chain is built from TRBV27 and TRBJ2-1; D gene unclear. Trimming left V 2 bases short and J 4 bases short, with 9 bases between. The CDR3 spans 14 residues. In germline, CDR1 is MNHEY, CDR2 SMNVEV (reference sequence). The CDR3 loop reads CASSLRDMYNEQFF. CDR3 in DNA: TGTGCCAGCAGTTTAAGGGATATGTACAATGAGCAGTTCTTC.

V and J are TRBV27 and TRBJ2-1, with a possible D match to TRBD2 (6 bases). V was pared by 5 bases and J by 7 bases, with 15 bases between. The V gene's germline CDR1 is MNHEY and CDR2 SMNVEV (reference sequence). The CDR3 runs to 14 residues. The CDR3 spells CASSLGGISNEQFF. CDR3 bases: TGTGCCAGCAGTCTCGGGGGAATTTCAAATGAGCAGTTCTTC.